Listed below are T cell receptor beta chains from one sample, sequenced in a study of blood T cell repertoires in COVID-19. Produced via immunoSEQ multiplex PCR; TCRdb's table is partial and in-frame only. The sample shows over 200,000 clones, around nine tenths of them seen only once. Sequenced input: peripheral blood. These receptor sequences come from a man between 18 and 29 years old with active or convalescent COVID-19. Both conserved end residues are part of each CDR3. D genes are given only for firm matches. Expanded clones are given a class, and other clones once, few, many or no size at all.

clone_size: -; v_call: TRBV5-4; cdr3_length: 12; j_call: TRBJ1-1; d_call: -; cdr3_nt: TGTGCCAGCAGCCGGGGAAATACTGAAGCTTTCTTT; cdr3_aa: CASSRGNTEAFF
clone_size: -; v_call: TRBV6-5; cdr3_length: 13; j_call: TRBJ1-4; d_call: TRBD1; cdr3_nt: TGTGCCAGCAGTTACTTACAGGGGGAAAAACTGTTTTTT; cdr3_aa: CASSYLQGEKLFF
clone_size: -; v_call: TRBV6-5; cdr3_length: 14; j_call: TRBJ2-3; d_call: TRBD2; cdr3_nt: TGTGCCAGCAGTTTAGCGGGTACCACAGATACGCAGTATTTT; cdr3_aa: CASSLAGTTDTQYF
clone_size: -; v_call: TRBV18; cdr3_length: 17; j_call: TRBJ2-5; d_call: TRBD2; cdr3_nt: TGTGCCAGCTCACCCCAGCAGGCTAGCGGGAACCAAGAGACCCAGTACTTC; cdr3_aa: CASSPQQASGNQETQYF
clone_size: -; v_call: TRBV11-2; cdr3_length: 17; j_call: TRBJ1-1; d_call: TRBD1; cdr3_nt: TGTGCCAGCAGCCTACGACGGACAGGGGTGATGAACACTGAAGCTTTCTTT; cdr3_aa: CASSLRRTGVMNTEAFF
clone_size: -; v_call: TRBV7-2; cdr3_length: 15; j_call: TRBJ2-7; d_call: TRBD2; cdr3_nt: TGTGCCAGCAGCTTAGTCCTGACTAGCGGGAGAGAGCAGTACTTC; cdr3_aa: CASSLVLTSGREQYF
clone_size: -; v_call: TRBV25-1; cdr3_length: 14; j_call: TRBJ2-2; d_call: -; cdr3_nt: TGTGCCAGCAGTGGGGCAGGCTACACCGGGGAGCTGTTTTTT; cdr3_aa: CASSGAGYTGELFF
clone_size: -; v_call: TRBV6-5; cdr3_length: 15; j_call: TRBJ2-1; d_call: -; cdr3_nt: TGTGCCAGCAGTTCTGGACAGCCTTCCTACAATGAGCAGTTCTTC; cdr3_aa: CASSSGQPSYNEQFF
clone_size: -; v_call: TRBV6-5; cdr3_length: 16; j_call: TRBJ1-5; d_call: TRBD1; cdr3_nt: TGTGCCAGCAGTTCCCAGAAAGAGGGGGCAGGTCAGCCCCAGCATTTT; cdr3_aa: CASSSQKEGAGQPQHF
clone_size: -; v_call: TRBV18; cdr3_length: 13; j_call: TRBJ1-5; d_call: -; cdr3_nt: TGTGCCAGCTCACCGGGCAGGAATCAGCCCCAGCATTTT; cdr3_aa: CASSPGRNQPQHF
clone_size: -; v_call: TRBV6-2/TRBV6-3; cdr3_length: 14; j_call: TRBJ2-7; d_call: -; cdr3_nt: TGTGCCAGCAGTTACTCGGAGGCTACCTACGAGCAGTACTTC; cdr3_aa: CASSYSEATYEQYF
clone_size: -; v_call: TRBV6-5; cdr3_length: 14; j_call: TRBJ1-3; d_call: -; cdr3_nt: TGTGCCAGCAGCCTCGGGGGGACTGGAAACACCATATATTTT; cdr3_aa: CASSLGGTGNTIYF
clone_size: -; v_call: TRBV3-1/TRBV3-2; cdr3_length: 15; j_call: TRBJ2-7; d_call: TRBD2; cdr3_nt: TGTGCCAGCAGCCACCGACTAGCGGGAGTACACGAGCAGTACTTC; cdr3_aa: CASSHRLAGVHEQYF
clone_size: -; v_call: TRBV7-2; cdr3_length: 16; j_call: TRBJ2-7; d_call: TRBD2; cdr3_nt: TGTGCCAGCAGCCGCCCTAGCGGGAGGGCCATTGGCGAGCAGTACTTC; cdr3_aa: CASSRPSGRAIGEQYF
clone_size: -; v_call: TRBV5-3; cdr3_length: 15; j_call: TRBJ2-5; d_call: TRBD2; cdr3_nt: TGTGCCACCATGACCCTAGCGGGAAACCAAGAGACCCAGTACTTC; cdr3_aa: CATMTLAGNQETQYF
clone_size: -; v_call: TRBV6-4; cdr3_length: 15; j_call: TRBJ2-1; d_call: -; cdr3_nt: TGTGCCAGCAGTATAAGCGGGACACCCAGGAATGAGCAGTTCTTC; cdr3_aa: CASSISGTPRNEQFF
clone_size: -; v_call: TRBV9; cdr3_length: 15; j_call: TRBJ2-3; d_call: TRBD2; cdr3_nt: TGTGCCAGCAGCCCTAGCGGGACGGGCGCAGATACGCAGTATTTT; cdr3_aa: CASSPSGTGADTQYF
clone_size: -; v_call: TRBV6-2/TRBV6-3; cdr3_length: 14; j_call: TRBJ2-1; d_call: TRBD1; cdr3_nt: TGTGCCAGCAGTTACTTACACAGGGGACCTGAGCAGTTCTTC; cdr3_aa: CASSYLHRGPEQFF
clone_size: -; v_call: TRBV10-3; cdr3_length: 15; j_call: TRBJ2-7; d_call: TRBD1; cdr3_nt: TGTGCCATCAGCCCGGGACAGGGATTTCCCTACGAGCAGTACTTC; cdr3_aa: CAISPGQGFPYEQYF
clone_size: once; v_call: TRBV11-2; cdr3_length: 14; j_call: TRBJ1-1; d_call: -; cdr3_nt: TGTGCCAGCAGCTTATATACAGGGTACCCTGAAGCTTTCTTT; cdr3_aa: CASSLYTGYPEAFF
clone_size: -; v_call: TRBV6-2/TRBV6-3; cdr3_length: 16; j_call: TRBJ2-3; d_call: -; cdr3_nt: TGTGCCAGCAGTTACTCGTCGGCAGAGGACACAGATACGCAGTATTTT; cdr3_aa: CASSYSSAEDTDTQYF
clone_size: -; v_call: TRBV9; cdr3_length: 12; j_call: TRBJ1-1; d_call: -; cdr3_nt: TGTGCCAGCAGCGCCCTGGGAGGGGGAGCTTTCTTT; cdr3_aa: CASSALGGGAFF
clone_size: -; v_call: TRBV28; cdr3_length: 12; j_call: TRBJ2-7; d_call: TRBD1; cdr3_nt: TGTGCCAGCAGTCAGGGGGAATACGAGCAGTACTTC; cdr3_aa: CASSQGEYEQYF
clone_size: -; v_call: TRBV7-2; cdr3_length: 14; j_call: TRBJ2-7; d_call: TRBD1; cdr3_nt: TGTGCCAGCAGCCCTGGGACAGGGGGGTTTGGGCAGTACTTC; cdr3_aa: CASSPGTGGFGQYF
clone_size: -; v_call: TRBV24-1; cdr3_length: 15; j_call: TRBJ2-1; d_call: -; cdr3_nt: TGTGCCACCAGTGACCCAGCTAGCGCCTACAATGAGCAGTTCTTC; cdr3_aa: CATSDPASAYNEQFF
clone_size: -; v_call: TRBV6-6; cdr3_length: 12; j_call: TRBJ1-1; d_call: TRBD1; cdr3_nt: TGTGCCAGCAGTAGGACAGGGACCCATCCTTTCTTT; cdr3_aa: CASSRTGTHPFF
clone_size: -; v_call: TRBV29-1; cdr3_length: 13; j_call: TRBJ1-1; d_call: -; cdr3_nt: TGCAGCGTTGGGGAGGGGTTGAACACTGAAGCTTTCTTT; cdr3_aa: CSVGEGLNTEAFF
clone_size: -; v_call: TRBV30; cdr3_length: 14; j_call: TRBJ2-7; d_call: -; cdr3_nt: TGTGCCTGGAGGAGAGCGGGTCTCTCCTACGAGCAGTACTTC; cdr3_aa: CAWRRAGLSYEQYF
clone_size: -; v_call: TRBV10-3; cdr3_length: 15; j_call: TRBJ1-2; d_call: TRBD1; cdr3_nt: TGTGCCATCAGTGAGTCGTCAAGGACAGGGGGCGGCTACACCTTC; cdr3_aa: CAISESSRTGGGYTF
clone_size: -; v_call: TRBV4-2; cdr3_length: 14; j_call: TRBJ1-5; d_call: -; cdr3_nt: TGTGCCAGCAGCCAAGCAACAGGGATTCAGCCCCAGCATTTT; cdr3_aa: CASSQATGIQPQHF
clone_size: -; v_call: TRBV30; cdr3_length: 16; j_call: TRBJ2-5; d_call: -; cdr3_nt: TGTGCCTGGAGTGTACTTCGTGGGAGGCCGCTCAAGACCCAGTACTTC; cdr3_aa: CAWSVLRGRPLKTQYF
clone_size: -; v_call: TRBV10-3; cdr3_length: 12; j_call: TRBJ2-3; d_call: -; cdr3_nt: TGTGCCATCAGTGAGGGAGCAGATACGCAGTATTTT; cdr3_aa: CAISEGADTQYF
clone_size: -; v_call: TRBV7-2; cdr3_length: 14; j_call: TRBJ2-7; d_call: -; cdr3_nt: TGTGCCAGCAGCTTAGCGGGAGCCCTCGACGAGCAGTACTTC; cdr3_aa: CASSLAGALDEQYF
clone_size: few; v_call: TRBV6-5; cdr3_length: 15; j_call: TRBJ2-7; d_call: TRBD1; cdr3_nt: TGTGCCAGCAGTTACTCTCCGGACAGGACCTACGAGCAGTACTTC; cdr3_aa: CASSYSPDRTYEQYF
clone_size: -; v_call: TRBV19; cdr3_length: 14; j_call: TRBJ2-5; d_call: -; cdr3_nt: TGTGCCAGTAGTATCGGGCGTAGGGGAGAGACCCAGTACTTC; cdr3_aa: CASSIGRRGETQYF
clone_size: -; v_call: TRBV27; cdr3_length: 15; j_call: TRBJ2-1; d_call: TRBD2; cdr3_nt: TGTGCCAGCAGCCACGGAGCGGGGGGGGGCAATGAGCAGTTCTTC; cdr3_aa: CASSHGAGGGNEQFF
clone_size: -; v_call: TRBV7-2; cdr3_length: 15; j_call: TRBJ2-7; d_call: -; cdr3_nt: TGTGCCAGCAGCTTTGGGACTCCCGCGATGGGCGAGCAGTACTTC; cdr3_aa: CASSFGTPAMGEQYF
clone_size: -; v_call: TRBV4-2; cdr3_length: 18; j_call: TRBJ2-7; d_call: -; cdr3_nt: TGTGCCAGCAGCCAAGATCTAGGCACTCGGATAGCCCCCTACGAGCAGTACTTC; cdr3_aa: CASSQDLGTRIAPYEQYF
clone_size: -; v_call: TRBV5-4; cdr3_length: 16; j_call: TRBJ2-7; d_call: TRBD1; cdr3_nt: TGTGCCAGCAGCGGAGCAGGGACAGCGACGAACTACGAGCAGTACTTC; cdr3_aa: CASSGAGTATNYEQYF
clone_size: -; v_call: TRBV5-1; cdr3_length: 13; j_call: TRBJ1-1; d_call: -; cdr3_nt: TGCGCCAGCAGCTTGGACTGGAACACTGAAGCTTTCTTT; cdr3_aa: CASSLDWNTEAFF
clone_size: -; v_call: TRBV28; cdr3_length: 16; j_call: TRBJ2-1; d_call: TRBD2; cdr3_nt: TGTGCCAGCCTCTCCCTGGCGGGAGCGCGATACAATGAGCAGTTCTTC; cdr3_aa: CASLSLAGARYNEQFF
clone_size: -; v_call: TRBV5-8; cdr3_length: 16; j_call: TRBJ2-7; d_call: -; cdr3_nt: TGTGCCAGCAGCTGGGGCAGGGCGGCTGGATTGGACGAGCAGTACTTC; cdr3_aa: CASSWGRAAGLDEQYF
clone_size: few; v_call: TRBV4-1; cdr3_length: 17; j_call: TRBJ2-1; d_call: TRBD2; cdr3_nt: TGCGCCAGCAGCCAAGTGTCGGGGAGGGCCTTAAGCAATGAGCAGTTCTTC; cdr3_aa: CASSQVSGRALSNEQFF
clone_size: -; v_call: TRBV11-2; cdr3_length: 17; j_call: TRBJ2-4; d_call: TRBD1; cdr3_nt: TGTGCCAGCAGCTTAAGGGACAGGGAGGATTTTAGAGACATTCAGTACTTC; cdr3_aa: CASSLRDREDFRDIQYF
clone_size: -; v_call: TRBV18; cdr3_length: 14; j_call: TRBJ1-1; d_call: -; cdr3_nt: TGTGCCAGCTCACCACTTACAGGGTCGGCTGAAGCTTTCTTT; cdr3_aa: CASSPLTGSAEAFF
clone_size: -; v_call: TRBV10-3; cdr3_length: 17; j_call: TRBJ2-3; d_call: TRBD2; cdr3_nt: TGTGCCATCGGAGGGAGCGGGAGGGATCTGGCCACAGATACGCAGTATTTT; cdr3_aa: CAIGGSGRDLATDTQYF
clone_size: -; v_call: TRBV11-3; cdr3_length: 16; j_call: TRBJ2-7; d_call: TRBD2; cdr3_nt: TGTGCCAGCAGCTTACTTATTGGGACTAGTGGGGACGAGCAGTACTTC; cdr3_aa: CASSLLIGTSGDEQYF
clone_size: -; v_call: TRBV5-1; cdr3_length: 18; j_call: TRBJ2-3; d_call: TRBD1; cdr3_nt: TGCGCCAGCAGCTTGCGGCGGGGGACAGGGGGCTTTGGAGATACGCAGTATTTT; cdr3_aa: CASSLRRGTGGFGDTQYF
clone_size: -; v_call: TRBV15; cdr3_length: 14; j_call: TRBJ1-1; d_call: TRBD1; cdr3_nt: TGTGCCACCAGCAGCCGGACAGGGAGTCCGAGAGCTTTCTTT; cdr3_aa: CATSSRTGSPRAFF
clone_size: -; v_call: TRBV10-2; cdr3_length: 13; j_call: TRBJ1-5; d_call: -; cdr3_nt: TGCGCCAGCAGTGATCAGGGAAGTCAGCCCCAGCATTTT; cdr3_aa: CASSDQGSQPQHF